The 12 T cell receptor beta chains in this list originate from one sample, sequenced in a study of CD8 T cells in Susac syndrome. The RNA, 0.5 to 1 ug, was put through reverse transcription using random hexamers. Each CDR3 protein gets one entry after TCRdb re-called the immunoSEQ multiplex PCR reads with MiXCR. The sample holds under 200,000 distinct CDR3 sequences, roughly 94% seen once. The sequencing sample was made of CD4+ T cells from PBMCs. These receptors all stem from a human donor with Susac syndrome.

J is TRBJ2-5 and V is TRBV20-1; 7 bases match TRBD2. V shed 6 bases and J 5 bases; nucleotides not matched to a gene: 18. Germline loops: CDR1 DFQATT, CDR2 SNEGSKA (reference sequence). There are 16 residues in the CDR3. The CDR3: CSARRGRGGQGETQYF. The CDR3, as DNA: TGCAGTGCCCGCCGGGGGAGGGGAGGCCAAGGGGAGACCCAGTACTTC.

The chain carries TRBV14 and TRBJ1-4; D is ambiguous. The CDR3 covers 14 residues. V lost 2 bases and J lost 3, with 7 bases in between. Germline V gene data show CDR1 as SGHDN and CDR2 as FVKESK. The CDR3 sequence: CASSQRRSNEKLFF. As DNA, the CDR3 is TGTGCCAGCAGCCAACGGAGGTCTAATGAAAAACTGTTTTTT.

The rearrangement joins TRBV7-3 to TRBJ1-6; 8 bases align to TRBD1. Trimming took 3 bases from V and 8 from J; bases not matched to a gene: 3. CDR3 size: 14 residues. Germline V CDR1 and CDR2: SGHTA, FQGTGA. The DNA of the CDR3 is TGTGCCAGCAGCTTGGACAGGGCGGATTCACCCCTCCACTTT. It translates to CASSLDRADSPLHF.

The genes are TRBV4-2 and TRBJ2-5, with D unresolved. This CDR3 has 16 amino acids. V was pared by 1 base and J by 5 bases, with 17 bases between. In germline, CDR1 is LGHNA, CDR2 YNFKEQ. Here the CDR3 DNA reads TGTGCCAGCAGCCAAGTGGACGGAACCTACGCGGAGACCCAGTACTTC. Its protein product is CASSQVDGTYAETQYF.

The CDR3 sequence: CASRGTGLTGNTIYF. CDR3 coding DNA: TGTGCCAGCAGAGGGACAGGGTTGACTGGAAACACCATATATTTT. The chain uses TRBV25-1 and TRBJ1-3, with 9 nucleotides matching TRBD1. The CDR3 consists of 15 residues. The V and J ends lost 6 bases and 2 bases, in that order; junction bases with no gene match: 5. From germline, CDR1 is MGHDK and CDR2 SYGVNS.

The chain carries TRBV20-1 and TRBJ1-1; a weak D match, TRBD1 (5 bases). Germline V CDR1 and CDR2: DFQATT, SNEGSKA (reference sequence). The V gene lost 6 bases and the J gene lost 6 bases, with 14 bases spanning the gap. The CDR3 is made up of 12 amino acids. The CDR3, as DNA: TGCAGTGCCCGGGCCCTGGGGGCTGAAGCTTTCTTT. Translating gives CSARALGAEAFF.

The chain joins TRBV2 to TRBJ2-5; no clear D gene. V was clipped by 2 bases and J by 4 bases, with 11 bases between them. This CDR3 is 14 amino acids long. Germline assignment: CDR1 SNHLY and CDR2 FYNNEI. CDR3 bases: TGTGCCAGCAGTGAAATGATAGGGTTAGAGACCCAGTACTTC. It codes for CASSEMIGLETQYF.

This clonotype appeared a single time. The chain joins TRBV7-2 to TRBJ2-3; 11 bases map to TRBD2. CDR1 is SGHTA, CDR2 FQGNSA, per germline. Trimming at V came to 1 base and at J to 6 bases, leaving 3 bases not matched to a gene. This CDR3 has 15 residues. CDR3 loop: CASSLDASGGDTQYF. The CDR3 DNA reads TGTGCCAGCAGCTTAGATGCTAGCGGGGGGGATACGCAGTATTTT.

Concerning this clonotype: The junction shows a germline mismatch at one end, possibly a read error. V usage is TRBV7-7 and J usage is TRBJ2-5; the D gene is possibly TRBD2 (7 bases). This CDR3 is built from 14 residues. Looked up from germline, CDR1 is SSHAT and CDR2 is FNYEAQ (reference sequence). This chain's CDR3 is CASSSPGGLETQYF. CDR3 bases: TGTGCTAGCAGCTCCCCCGGGGGGCTGGAGACCCAGTACTTC. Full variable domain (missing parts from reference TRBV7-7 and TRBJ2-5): GAGVSQSPRYKVTKRGQDVTLRCDPISSHATLYWYQQALGQGPEFLTYFNYEAQPDKSGLPSDRFSAERPEGSISTLTIQRTEQRDSAMYRCASSSPGGLETQYFGPGTRLLVL.

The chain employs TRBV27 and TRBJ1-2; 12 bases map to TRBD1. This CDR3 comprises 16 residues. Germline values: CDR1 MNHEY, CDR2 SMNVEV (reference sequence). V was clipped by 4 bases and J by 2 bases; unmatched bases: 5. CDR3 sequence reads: CASSSPGQGANYGYTF. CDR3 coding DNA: TGTGCCAGCAGTTCTCCGGGACAGGGGGCGAACTATGGCTACACCTTC.

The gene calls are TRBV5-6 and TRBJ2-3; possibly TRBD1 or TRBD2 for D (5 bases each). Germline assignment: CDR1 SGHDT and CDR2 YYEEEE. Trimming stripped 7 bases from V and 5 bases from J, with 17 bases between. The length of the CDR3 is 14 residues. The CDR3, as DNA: TGTGCCAGCCGCCTGACGGGGCTCAAAGATACGCAGTATTTT. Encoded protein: CASRLTGLKDTQYF.

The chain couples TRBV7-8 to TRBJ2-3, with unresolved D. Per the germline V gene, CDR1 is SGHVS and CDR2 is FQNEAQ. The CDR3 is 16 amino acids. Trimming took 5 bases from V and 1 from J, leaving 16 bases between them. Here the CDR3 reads CASSNTGRIGTDTQYF. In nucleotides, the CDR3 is TGTGCCAGCAGCAATACCGGCCGGATTGGCACAGATACGCAGTATTTT.